This T cell receptor (beta chain) derives from a study of shared clonotypes between healthy human individuals. TCRdb's table, derived via immunoSEQ multiplex PCR, lists solely in-frame clones and lacks some. The sample holds around 2.1 million clones; roughly 95% are singletons and the top ten take around 0.13%. V gave up 5 bases and J gave up 5 bases; unmatched junction bases: 8. The CDR3 runs 13 residues. Looked up from germline, CDR1 is SQVTM and CDR2 is ANQGSEA. Source material: naive CD4+ T cells sorted from blood. Described subset: CD45RA+ positively selected. The V call is TRBV29-1, the J call TRBJ1-1; 7 bases align to TRBD1. This clonotype was obtained from a man aged 18 to 30 in good health. Here the CDR3 reads CSVRRTGGTEAFF. The CDR3 region has the DNA TGCAGCGTTCGTCGGACAGGAGGGACTGAAGCTTTCTTT.